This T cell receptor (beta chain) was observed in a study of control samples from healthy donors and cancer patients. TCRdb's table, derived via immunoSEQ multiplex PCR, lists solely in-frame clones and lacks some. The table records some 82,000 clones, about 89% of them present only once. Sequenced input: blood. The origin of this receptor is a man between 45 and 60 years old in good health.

CDR3 in amino acids: CASSLDRGRALVELFF. The CDR3 DNA follows: TGTGCCAGCAGCTTGGATCGCGGGAGGGCCCTCGTGGAGCTGTTTTTT. The chain joins TRBV5-4 to TRBJ2-2, with 9 bases that match TRBD2. This CDR3 has 16 residues. J gave up 10 bases and V 0 bases, and 10 bases lay outside the gene matches. Germline values: CDR1 SGHNT, CDR2 YYREEE (reference sequence).